This is a list of T cell receptor beta chains from one sample in a study of T cells after yellow fever vaccination. TCRdb fed the 5' RACE reads into MiXCR, producing one record per CDR3 protein. Altogether hundreds of thousands of distinct CDR3 sequences are present, 4.1% being singletons, with the ten largest covering roughly 24%. Material: PBMCs, obtained 5 days after the yellow fever booster vaccination. The source is a man aged 18 to 35 who received the YFV17D yellow fever vaccine. CDR3s include the opening cysteine and the closing phenylalanine or tryptophan. Fields, in order: J gene, D gene, clone size, CDR3 length, V gene, CDR3 DNA, CDR3 protein. The D gene is left open where the match is weak. The size entry is marked missing in some rows and otherwise reads once, few, many or a size class.

>TRBJ1-5|NA|few|13|TRBV19
TGTGCCAGTAGTAATCAGGGAAATCAGCCCCAGCATTTT
CASSNQGNQPQHF
>TRBJ1-5|NA|many|14|TRBV6-1
TGTGCCAGCAGTGGTCAAACGTGGAATCAGCCCCAGCATTTT
CASSGQTWNQPQHF
>TRBJ2-3|NA|few|17|TRBV12-3/TRBV12-4
TGTGCCAGCAGTTCTTTCCCGACAGTTTGGGGCACAGATACGCAGTATTTT
CASSSFPTVWGTDTQYF
>TRBJ2-5|NA|few|14|TRBV6-5
TGTGCCAGCAGTTACTCTTCAGGGAGTTGGACCCAGTACTTC
CASSYSSGSWTQYF
>TRBJ2-1|TRBD1|NA|16|TRBV5-1
TGCGCCAGCAGCACCTTAGGGACAGGTTCCTACAATGAGCAGTTCTTC
CASSTLGTGSYNEQFF
>TRBJ1-5|TRBD1|NA|14|TRBV7-9
TGTGCCAGCAGCTTACCAGGGGGCGATCAGCCCCAGCATTTT
CASSLPGGDQPQHF
>TRBJ1-6|NA|NA|17|TRBV15
TGTGCCACCAGCAGAGACAGGTCCGTCCGTCCGAATTCACCCCTCCACTTT
CATSRDRSVRPNSPLHF
>TRBJ2-1|TRBD2|few|19|TRBV5-1
TGCGCCAGCAGCTTGAGGCCTAGCGGGGGGCCAAGCTCCTACAATGAGCAGTTCTTC
CASSLRPSGGPSSYNEQFF
>TRBJ1-1|TRBD1|NA|14|TRBV6-2/TRBV6-3
TGTGCCAGCAGTTACCAGGGGGCTGCGACTGAAGCTTTCTTT
CASSYQGAATEAFF
>TRBJ2-7|NA|many|12|TRBV6-5
TGTGCCAGCAGTTACATGGGGTACGAGCAGTACTTC
CASSYMGYEQYF
>TRBJ2-7|NA|NA|14|TRBV30
TGTGCCTGGAGTGTACGTGACAGAGATACTGCGCAGTACTTC
CAWSVRDRDTAQYF
>TRBJ2-3|NA|NA|14|TRBV20-1
TGCAGTGCTACGAGGGGGGGTTTCACAGATACGCAGTATTTT
CSATRGGFTDTQYF
>TRBJ2-5|TRBD2|many|14|TRBV7-2
TGTGCCAGCAGCTTCGCGACGGGGGGTGAGACCCAGTACTTC
CASSFATGGETQYF
>TRBJ2-7|NA|many|14|TRBV3-1
TGTGCCAGCAGCCAATGGGGTAGGACCTACGAGCAGTACTTC
CASSQWGRTYEQYF
>TRBJ1-2|NA|many|10|TRBV7-9
TGTGCCACCGATAACTATGGCTACACCTTC
CATDNYGYTF
>TRBJ2-3|NA|NA|15|TRBV4-3
TGCGCCAGCAGCCAAGTTACCGACAACACAGATACGCAGTATTTT
CASSQVTDNTDTQYF
>TRBJ2-5|TRBD2|few|15|TRBV27
TGTGCCAGCAGTCAACTTCGGACTAGTCAAGAGACCCAGTACTTC
CASSQLRTSQETQYF
>TRBJ1-1|NA|few|13|TRBV5-7
TGTGCCAGCAGCCCAGGGAGCGAGACTGAAGCTTTCTTT
CASSPGSETEAFF
>TRBJ1-3|NA|few|14|TRBV5-1
TGCGCCAGCAGCTCCGCGCCCTCTGGAAACACCATATATTTT
CASSSAPSGNTIYF
>TRBJ2-3|NA|few|14|TRBV3-1
TGTGCCAGCAGCCAAGTGGGATTCACAGATACGCAGTATTTT
CASSQVGFTDTQYF
>TRBJ2-1|NA|NA|15|TRBV7-7
TGTGCCAGCAGCCCCCAGGTGGGGGGCTACAATGAGCAGTTCTTC
CASSPQVGGYNEQFF
>TRBJ2-3|NA|many|14|TRBV25-1
TGTGCCAGCGAGTCCAGGCTGGGCACAGATACGCAGTATTTT
CASESRLGTDTQYF
>TRBJ2-5|TRBD1|few|15|TRBV12-3/TRBV12-4
TGTGCCAGCAGTTCAGAAACAGGGGTGGAAGAGACCCAGTACTTC
CASSSETGVEETQYF